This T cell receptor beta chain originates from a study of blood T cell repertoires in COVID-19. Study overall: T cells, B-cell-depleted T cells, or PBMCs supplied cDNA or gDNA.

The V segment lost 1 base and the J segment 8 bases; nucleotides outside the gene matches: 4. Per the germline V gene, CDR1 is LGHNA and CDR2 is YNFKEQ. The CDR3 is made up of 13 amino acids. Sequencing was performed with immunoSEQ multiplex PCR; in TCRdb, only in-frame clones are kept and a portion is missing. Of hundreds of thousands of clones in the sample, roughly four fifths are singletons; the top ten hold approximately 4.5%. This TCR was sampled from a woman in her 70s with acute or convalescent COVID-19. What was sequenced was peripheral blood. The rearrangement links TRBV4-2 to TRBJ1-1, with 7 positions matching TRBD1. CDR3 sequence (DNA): TGTGCCAGCAGCCAAGCGAAGGGGGCAGAAGCTTTCTTT. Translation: CASSQAKGAEAFF.